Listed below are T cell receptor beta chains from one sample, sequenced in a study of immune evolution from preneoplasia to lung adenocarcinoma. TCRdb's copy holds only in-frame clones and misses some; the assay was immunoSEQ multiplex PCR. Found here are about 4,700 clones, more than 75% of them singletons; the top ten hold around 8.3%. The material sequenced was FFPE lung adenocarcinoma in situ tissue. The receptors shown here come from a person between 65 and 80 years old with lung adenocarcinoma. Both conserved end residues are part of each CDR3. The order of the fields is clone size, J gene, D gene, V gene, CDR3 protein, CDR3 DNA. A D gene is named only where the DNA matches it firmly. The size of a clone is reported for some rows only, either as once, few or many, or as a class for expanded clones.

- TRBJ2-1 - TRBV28 CASSTSVLGATYNEQFF TGTGCCAGCAGTACTTCAGTGCTTGGGGCTACCTACAATGAGCAGTTCTTC
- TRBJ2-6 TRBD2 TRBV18 CASSLGGTSGFSGANVLTF TGTGCCAGCTCACTTGGAGGGACTAGCGGATTTTCTGGGGCCAACGTCCTGACTTTC
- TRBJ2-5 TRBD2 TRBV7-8 CASSPRGGASGAQETQYF TGTGCCAGCAGCCCCCGGGGTGGGGCTAGCGGAGCCCAAGAGACCCAGTACTTC
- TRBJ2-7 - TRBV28 CASSLPGGIYEQYF TGTGCCAGCAGTTTACCGGGGGGCATCTACGAGCAGTACTTC
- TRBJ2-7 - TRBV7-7 CASSSGHEQYF TGTGCTAGCAGCTCAGGGCACGAGCAGTACTTC
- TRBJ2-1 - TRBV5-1 CASSRRPQNYNEQFF TGCGCCAGCAGCCGGCGACCCCAGAACTACAATGAGCAGTTCTTC
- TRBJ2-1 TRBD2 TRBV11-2 CASSLGGGGRARREQFF TGTGCCAGCAGCTTAGGTGGCGGCGGGAGGGCCCGGCGTGAGCAGTTCTTC
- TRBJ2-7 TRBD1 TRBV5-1 CASTRTGGYEQYF TGCGCCAGCACCCGGACAGGGGGCTACGAGCAGTACTTC
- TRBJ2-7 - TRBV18 CASSPLDRRDGEQYF TGTGCCAGCTCACCGCTGGACAGGCGGGATGGCGAGCAGTACTTC
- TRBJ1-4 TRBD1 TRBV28 CASSSSGTGAEKLFF TGTGCCAGCAGTTCCTCCGGGACAGGGGCCGAAAAACTGTTTTTT
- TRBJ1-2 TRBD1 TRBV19 CASSIPGDRVYGYTF TGTGCCAGTAGTATTCCAGGGGACAGGGTCTATGGCTACACCTTC
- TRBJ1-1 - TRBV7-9 CASRQGRTEYEKAFF TGTGCCAGCAGGCAAGGTCGGACGGAGTATGAAAAAGCTTTCTTT
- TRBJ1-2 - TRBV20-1 CSARDVPENTF TGCAGTGCTAGAGATGTTCCAGAGAACACCTTC
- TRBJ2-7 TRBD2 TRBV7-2 CASRPGGGSYEQYF TGTGCCAGCAGACCTGGGGGGGGGTCCTACGAGCAGTACTTC
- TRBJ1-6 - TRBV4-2 CASSQDGTYNSPLHF TGTGCCAGCAGCCAAGATGGGACGTATAATTCACCCCTCCACTTT
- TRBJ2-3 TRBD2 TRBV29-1 CSVRTGGGADTQYF TGCAGCGTGAGAACAGGCGGGGGGGCAGATACGCAGTATTTT
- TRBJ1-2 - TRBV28 CASSFNYGYTF TGTGCCAGCAGTTTCAACTATGGCTACACCTTC
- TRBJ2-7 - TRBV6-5 CASSTRDEQYF TGTGCCAGCAGCACAAGGGACGAGCAGTACTTC
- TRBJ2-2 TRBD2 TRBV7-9 CASSFRGLVGTGELFF TGTGCCAGCAGCTTCCGGGGACTAGTCGGGACCGGGGAGCTGTTTTTT
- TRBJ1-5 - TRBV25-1 CASSGSSGQPQHF TGTGCCAGCAGTGGTTCGAGTGGGCAGCCCCAGCATTTT
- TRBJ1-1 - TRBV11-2 CASSLEGGSTEAFF TGTGCCAGCAGCTTAGAAGGCGGTAGTACTGAAGCTTTCTTT
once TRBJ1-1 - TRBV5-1 CASTGASGRQTEAFF TGCGCCAGCACGGGGGCGTCAGGGAGACAGACTGAAGCTTTCTTT
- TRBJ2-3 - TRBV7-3 CASSPDSAAADTQYF TGTGCCAGCAGCCCGGACAGTGCAGCGGCAGATACGCAGTATTTT
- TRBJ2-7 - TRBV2 CTSRSTRDRQSSYEQYF TGTACCAGCAGGAGCACTAGAGACAGGCAAAGCTCCTACGAGCAGTACTTC
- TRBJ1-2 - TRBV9 CASSVRQDYGYTF TGTGCCAGCAGCGTCAGGCAGGACTATGGCTACACCTTC
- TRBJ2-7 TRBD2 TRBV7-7 CASSLVAGGPPQYF TGTGCTAGCAGCTTAGTTGCGGGAGGGCCGCCGCAGTACTTC
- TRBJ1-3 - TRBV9 CASSIGIFFGNTIYF TGTGCCAGCAGCATTGGGATTTTCTTTGGAAACACCATATATTTT
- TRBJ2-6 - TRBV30 CAWWGGGANVLTF TGTGCCTGGTGGGGTGGTGGGGCCAACGTCCTGACTTTC
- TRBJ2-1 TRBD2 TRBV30 CAWSPGLYNEQFF TGTGCCTGGAGTCCGGGACTATACAATGAGCAGTTCTTC
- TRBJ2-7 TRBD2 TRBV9 CASSPRAGLAHEQYF TGTGCCAGCAGCCCACGAGCGGGACTTGCCCACGAGCAGTACTTC
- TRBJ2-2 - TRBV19 CASRAASFNTGELFF TGTGCCAGTAGGGCGGCCAGCTTTAACACCGGGGAGCTGTTTTTT
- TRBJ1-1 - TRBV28 CASSYLRKSEAFF TGTGCCAGCAGTTACCTGCGCAAGTCTGAAGCTTTCTTT
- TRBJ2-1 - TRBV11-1 CASSNTNEQFF TGTGCCAGCAGCAACACCAATGAGCAGTTCTTC